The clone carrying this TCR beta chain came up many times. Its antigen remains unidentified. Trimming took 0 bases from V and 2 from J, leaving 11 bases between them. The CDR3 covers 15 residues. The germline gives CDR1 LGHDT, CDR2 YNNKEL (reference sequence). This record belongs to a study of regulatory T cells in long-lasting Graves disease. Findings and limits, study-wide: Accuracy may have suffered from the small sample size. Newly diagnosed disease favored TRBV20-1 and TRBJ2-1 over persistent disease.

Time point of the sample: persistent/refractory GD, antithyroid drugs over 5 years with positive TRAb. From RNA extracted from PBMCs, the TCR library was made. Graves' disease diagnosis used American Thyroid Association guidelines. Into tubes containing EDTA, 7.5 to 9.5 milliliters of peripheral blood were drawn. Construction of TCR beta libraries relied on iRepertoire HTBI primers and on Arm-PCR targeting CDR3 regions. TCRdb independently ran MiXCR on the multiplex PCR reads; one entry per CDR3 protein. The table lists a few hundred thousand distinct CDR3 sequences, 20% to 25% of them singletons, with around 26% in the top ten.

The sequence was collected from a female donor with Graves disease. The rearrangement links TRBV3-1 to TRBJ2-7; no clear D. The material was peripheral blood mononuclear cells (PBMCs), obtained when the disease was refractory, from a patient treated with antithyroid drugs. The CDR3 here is CASSQERPGPYEQYF. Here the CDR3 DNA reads TGTGCCAGCAGCCAAGAGAGGCCTGGGCCCTACGAGCAGTACTTC.